Below are 24 T cell receptor beta chains sequenced from a single sample in a study of identical twins. TCRdb itself ran the 5' RACE reads through MiXCR, one entry per CDR3 protein. Here the sample spans 500,000 to 550,000 distinct CDR3 sequences, about 20% being singletons. The same sample was also used in a study of yellow fever vaccine responses in identical twins.

Input material: CD4+ T cells sorted from blood. These receptors were taken from a woman younger than 30 in good health.

Many counts were recorded for this clonotype. The chain uses TRBV12-3 or TRBV12-4 and TRBJ2-1; a weak D match, TRBD2 (7 bases). The V and J ends lost 4 bases and 5 bases respectively, with 15 bases between them. CDR3 length equals 15 residues. Here the CDR3 reads CASSWGGSNNNEQFF. For the CDR3, the DNA is TGTGCCAGCAGTTGGGGGGGCAGTAATAACAATGAGCAGTTCTTC.

The chain couples TRBV14 to TRBJ2-1; perhaps TRBD2 as D (6 bases). Germline CDR1 and CDR2: SGHDN and FVKESK. This CDR3 contains 16 residues. V was pared by 4 bases and J by 3 bases, with 16 bases between. In nucleotides, the CDR3 is TGTGCCAGCAGCCCGATTGGGGCGGGGATCTACAATGAGCAGTTCTTC. It codes for CASSPIGAGIYNEQFF.

This clonotype has only a few counts. The chain is built from TRBV27 and TRBJ2-1, with 12 bases aligning to TRBD2. J gave up 7 bases and V 3 bases, and 10 bases lay outside the gene matches. Per the germline V gene, CDR1 is MNHEY and CDR2 is SMNVEV (reference sequence). This CDR3 region has 17 residues. In DNA, the CDR3 is TGTGCCAGCAGTTTGCGCCCGACTAGCGGGGGATCGAATGAGCAGTTCTTC. Protein sequence: CASSLRPTSGGSNEQFF.

The rearrangement links TRBV6-1 to TRBJ2-7, with 11 positions matching TRBD2. Germline V gives CDR1 MNHNS, CDR2 SASEGT. The CDR3 is made up of 20 amino acids. The J segment lost 2 bases and the V segment lost 0 bases, leaving 15 bases of the junction unmatched. CDR3 in amino acids: CASSEALRVYSGRAAYEQYF. The DNA of the CDR3 is TGTGCCAGCAGTGAAGCGCTTAGGGTTTATAGCGGGAGGGCCGCCTACGAGCAGTACTTC.

This rearrangement joins TRBV29-1 to TRBJ2-1; unclear D gene. This CDR3 is built from 14 residues. Trimming cost V 2 bases and J 6 bases, with 14 bases left between them. Germline V gene data show CDR1 as SQVTM and CDR2 as ANQGSEA. For the CDR3, the DNA is TGCAGCGTTGAACCGCCTGATGCGTCCAATGAGCAGTTCTTC. It is translated as CSVEPPDASNEQFF.

V usage is TRBV6-5 and J usage is TRBJ1-6; D remains unclear. CDR1 and CDR2 from the germline V gene are MNHEY and SVGAGI. This CDR3 contains 17 residues. The V end was cut by 0 bases, the J end by 7 bases, with 16 bases between. The CDR3: CASSYSAPTLLNSPLHF. The DNA of the CDR3 is TGTGCCAGCAGTTACTCGGCACCAACCCTACTAAATTCACCCCTCCACTTT.

The table lists this clonotype with a few counts. V and J are TRBV12-3 or TRBV12-4 and TRBJ1-2; D gene uncertain. V was pared by 4 bases and J by 5 bases, with 11 bases between. The CDR3 runs to 13 residues. CDR3 nucleotides: TGTGCCAGCAGTTCATTGCCACATTATGGCTACACCTTC. Protein product: CASSSLPHYGYTF.

The J gene is TRBJ1-6, the V gene TRBV3-1; no firm D call. The germline CDR1 and CDR2 sequences are LGHDT and YNNKEL (reference sequence). The CDR3 runs to 16 residues. V dropped 4 bases and J dropped 0 bases, with 10 bases sitting between them. CDR3 sequence reads: CASSRRATSYNSPLHF. Here the CDR3 DNA reads TGTGCCAGCAGCCGCCGGGCCACCTCCTATAATTCACCCCTCCACTTT. The variable domain in full, with the rest retrieved from reference TRBV3-1 and TRBJ1-6, is DTAVSQTPKYLVTQMGNDKSIKCEQNLGHDTMYWYKQDSKKFLKIMFSYNNKELIINETVPNRFSPKSPDKAHLNLHINSLELGDSAVYFCASSRRATSYNSPLHFGNGTRLTVT.

This clonotype was observed at least ten times. Compared with germline, one end of the junction differs, possibly owing to a read error. The chain combines TRBV5-5 with TRBJ2-1, with D possibly being TRBD2 (5 bases). There are 15 residues in the CDR3. The germline V gene encodes CDR1 SGHKS and CDR2 YYEKEE (reference sequence). This CDR3 is CASSLSGNSYNEQFF. CDR3 DNA: TGCGCCAGCAGCTTGTCGGGAAACTCCTACAATGAGCAGTTCTTC.

This clonotype was detected only a few times. The rearrangement joins TRBV3-1 to TRBJ2-7; D may match TRBD1 or TRBD2 (5 bases each). Trimming took 4 bases from V and 4 from J, leaving 8 bases between them. Germline loops: CDR1 LGHDT, CDR2 YNNKEL (reference sequence). The length of the CDR3 is 12 residues. The CDR3 region is CASSRDDYEQYF. The CDR3 coding sequence is TGTGCCAGCAGCCGGGACGATTACGAGCAGTACTTC.

This clonotype has more than one count but fewer than ten. The V call is TRBV25-1, the J call TRBJ2-7, with D uncertain. Trimming shortened V by 3 bases and J by 4 bases, and 4 bases separated the two germline ends. The CDR3 spans 11 residues. Germline V gives CDR1 MGHDK, CDR2 SYGVNS. CDR3 sequence reads: CASSDFYEQYF. CDR3 sequence (DNA): TGTGCCAGCAGTGATTTTTACGAGCAGTACTTC.

CDR3 coding DNA: TGTGCCATCAGTGAGACCGGGACTAGCGGAGCCTACGAGCAGTACTTC. Translated, it gives CAISETGTSGAYEQYF. The chain combines TRBV10-3 with TRBJ2-7; 11 positions match TRBD2. Per the germline V gene, CDR1 is ENHRY and CDR2 is SYGVKD. V shed 2 bases and J 2 bases; nucleotides not matched to a gene: 5. This CDR3 is 16 amino acids long.

The gene calls are TRBV7-8 and TRBJ2-5; TRBD1 matches 10 bases. This CDR3 has 15 residues. In germline, CDR1 is SGHVS, CDR2 FQNEAQ. With V trimmed by 5 bases and J by 5 bases, 8 bases remained unmatched. In DNA, the CDR3 is TGTGCCAGCAGCCTTCGGGACAGGGGAGTCGAGACCCAGTACTTC. Its protein product is CASSLRDRGVETQYF.

This clonotype was observed a few times. The rearrangement uses TRBV20-1 and TRBJ1-1; 7 nucleotides line up with TRBD1. Trimming took 6 bases from V and 1 from J; bases not matched to a gene: 8. The CDR3 length is 14 residues. The germline V gene has CDR1 DFQATT and CDR2 SNEGSKA (reference sequence). This chain's CDR3 is CSAAGGTANTEAFF. CDR3 DNA sequence: TGCAGTGCGGCCGGAGGGACAGCGAACACTGAAGCTTTCTTT.

This clonotype was detected ten times or more. The chain joins TRBV11-2 to TRBJ2-1; tentatively, D is TRBD1 (5 bases). V was pared by 0 bases and J by 4 bases, with 19 bases between. Germline CDR1 is SGHAT and CDR2 is FQNNGV. The CDR3 sequence is 18 residues long. CDR3 sequence (DNA): TGTGCCAGCAGCTTAGACGCCTTAGATGTAAGGGGATACAATGAGCAGTTCTTC. Translated: CASSLDALDVRGYNEQFF.

The table lists this clonotype with a few counts. The V and J genes are TRBV11-2 and TRBJ1-2; the match to TRBD1 covers 8 bases. CDR3 length equals 15 residues. Germline V gives CDR1 SGHAT, CDR2 FQNNGV. The junction had 7 bases not matched to a gene; V was cut back by 5 bases and J by 2 bases. In DNA form, the CDR3 reads TGTGCCAGCAGCCCCTGGGACAGGTCCAACTATGGCTACACCTTC. This codes for CASSPWDRSNYGYTF.

The chain has TRBV11-2 and TRBJ2-7; D may be TRBD1 (5 bases). Germline values: CDR1 SGHAT, CDR2 FQNNGV. The CDR3 contains 13 residues. V gave up 2 bases and J gave up 9 bases, with 14 bases separating them. DNA of the CDR3: TGTGCCAGCAGCTTAAGGGCCCTTAGGGGGCAGTACTTC. Protein sequence: CASSLRALRGQYF.

The chain carries TRBV29-1 and TRBJ1-3; no reliable D call. The germline V gene encodes CDR1 SQVTM and CDR2 ANQGSEA. The CDR3 sequence is 12 residues long. Trimming shortened V by 0 bases and J by 3 bases, and 3 bases separated the two germline ends. Here the CDR3 DNA reads TGCAGCGTTGAAGACGGTGGAAACACCATATATTTT. As protein: CSVEDGGNTIYF.

V and J are TRBV20-1 and TRBJ2-2; 13 bases map to TRBD2. V shed 6 bases, J shed 0 bases, and the junction held 7 bases outside the gene matches. CDR3 size: 17 residues. Germline V gene sequence: CDR1 DFQATT, CDR2 SNEGSKA (reference sequence). The DNA of the CDR3 is TGCAGTGCGAGGACTAGCGGGAGAAATGCGAACACCGGGGAGCTGTTTTTT. The encoded protein is CSARTSGRNANTGELFF.

The J gene is TRBJ2-3, the V gene TRBV12-3 or TRBV12-4, with TRBD1 matching over 7 bases. J was trimmed by 0 bases and V by 6 bases; bases with no gene match: 12. CDR3 length: 17 amino acids. The CDR3 DNA is TGTGCCAGCAGCCCTCCGACCGGGACAGCGAGCACAGATACGCAGTATTTT. Residues: CASSPPTGTASTDTQYF.

The CDR3 region is CASSLFEGAGTDTQYF. The CDR3 bases are TGTGCCAGCAGCCTATTTGAGGGGGCCGGCACAGATACGCAGTATTTT. This chain connects TRBV4-2 to TRBJ2-3; TRBD1 aligns across 7 bases. The CDR3 is 16 residues long. Germline CDR1 is LGHNA and CDR2 is YNFKEQ. V dropped 4 bases and J dropped 1; count of bases not matched to a gene: 8.

In this sample, this clonotype turned up a few times. The J gene is TRBJ2-1, the V gene TRBV29-1; TRBD2 agrees at 9 bases. The CDR3 runs to 12 residues. With 7 bases clipped from V and 8 bases from J, the junction kept 6 bases outside the gene matches. Germline lookup yields CDR1 SQVTM and CDR2 ANQGSEA. CDR3 in DNA: TGCAGCGGTACCGTAGCGGGAGATGAGCAGTTCTTC. It is translated as CSGTVAGDEQFF.

The chain recombines TRBV24-1 with TRBJ2-1, with TRBD2 identical over 7 bases. The junction had 15 bases not matched to a gene; V was cut back by 5 bases and J by 3 bases. Germline V gives CDR1 KGHDR, CDR2 SFDVKD. There are 18 residues in the CDR3. CDR3 nucleotides: TGTGCCACCAGTGTGGGGCATCTCAGCGGGGTTGGCTACAATGAGCAGTTCTTC. Encoded protein: CATSVGHLSGVGYNEQFF.

This clonotype has just a few counts. The chain is built from TRBV24-1 and TRBJ2-7, with 8 bases fitting TRBD2. The CDR3 runs to 12 residues. Trimming removed 8 bases from V and 5 bases from J; junction bases left unmatched: 4. Germline lookup yields CDR1 KGHDR and CDR2 SFDVKD. The DNA for the CDR3 is TGTGCCACCACCCCGGGAGGGGACGAGCAGTACTTC. Amino acid sequence: CATTPGGDEQYF.